A selection of T cell receptor beta chains follows, all from one sample in a study of OX40 agonist ivuxolimab in advanced cancers. The method was immunoSEQ multiplex PCR; TCRdb's version includes in-frame clones alone and lacks a portion of them. The sample has more than 45,000 clones, 70% to 80% seen once; the top ten hold over 1%. The sample was CD4+ or CD8+ T cells sorted from blood, taken in a trial of the OX40 agonist ivuxolimab. The origin of the receptors is an adult with an advanced solid tumor such as melanoma, head and neck, liver or kidney cancer. Both conserved end residues are part of each CDR3. A D gene is named only where the DNA matches it firmly. Size values are once, few and many counts, or a class for expanded clones, and some rows have none.

size | J | V | D | CDR3 | DNA
. | TRBJ2-7 | TRBV5-1 | . | CASSLEGGRYEQYF | TGCGCCAGCAGCTTGGAGGGAGGACGCTACGAGCAGTACTTC
. | TRBJ2-1 | TRBV2 | . | CASRGGTYNEQFF | TGTGCCAGCAGGGGGGGCACCTACAATGAGCAGTTCTTC
. | TRBJ1-2 | TRBV5-1 | . | CASSLGGYKDYGYTF | TGCGCCAGCAGCTTGGGGGGGTATAAGGACTATGGCTACACCTTC
. | TRBJ2-1 | TRBV7-9 | . | CASSSLFPARERYNEQFF | TGTGCCAGCAGCAGCTTATTTCCAGCCCGGGAGAGGTACAATGAGCAGTTCTTC
. | TRBJ2-1 | TRBV10-3 | . | CAISVSGDEQFF | TGTGCCATCAGTGTCTCAGGGGATGAGCAGTTCTTC
. | TRBJ2-4 | TRBV20-1 | . | CSASIIDIQYF | TGCAGTGCTAGTATAATAGACATTCAGTACTTC
. | TRBJ2-7 | TRBV28 | TRBD2 | CASRGLAGPYEQYF | TGTGCCAGCAGAGGACTAGCGGGACCATACGAGCAGTACTTC
once | TRBJ2-1 | TRBV7-2 | TRBD1 | CASSGTGVSSYNEQFF | TGTGCCAGCAGCGGGACAGGGGTAAGCTCCTACAATGAGCAGTTCTTC
. | TRBJ2-6 | TRBV5-6 | . | CASSLGLGVSGANVLTF | TGTGCCAGCAGCTTGGGTTTGGGAGTCTCTGGGGCCAACGTCCTGACTTTC
. | TRBJ1-2 | TRBV5-5 | TRBD1 | CASSLGPGQGRFNYGYTF | TGTGCCAGCAGCTTGGGTCCGGGACAGGGTAGATTTAACTATGGCTACACCTTC
. | TRBJ1-4 | TRBV5-1 | . | CASSLGKGTTNEKLFF | TGCGCCAGCAGCTTGGGAAAGGGAACAACTAATGAAAAACTGTTTTTT
. | TRBJ1-5 | TRBV5-8 | TRBD1 | CASSRYVTTGTFNQPQHF | TGTGCCAGCAGCCGATACGTCACGACAGGGACTTTCAATCAGCCCCAGCATTTT
. | TRBJ1-2 | TRBV5-5 | TRBD1 | CASSPGQIRKNYGYTF | TGTGCCAGCAGCCCGGGACAGATACGCAAGAACTATGGCTACACCTTC
few | TRBJ1-1 | TRBV5-1 | . | CASSFGGFMNTEAFF | TGCGCCAGCAGTTTTGGAGGGTTCATGAACACTGAAGCTTTCTTT
. | TRBJ1-5 | TRBV21-1 | . | CASSKKGGRRTGARVNQPQHF | TGTGCCAGCAGCAAAAAGGGGGGCCGGCGGACAGGGGCCCGGGTCAATCAGCCCCAGCATTTT
. | TRBJ1-1 | TRBV6-5 | . | CASSYDNTVNTEAFF | TGTGCCAGCAGTTACGACAATACAGTGAACACTGAAGCTTTCTTT
. | TRBJ2-7 | TRBV30 | . | CAWRLGQGFDEQYF | TGTGCCTGGAGACTGGGGCAGGGGTTCGACGAGCAGTACTTC
. | TRBJ2-5 | TRBV7-9 | . | CASSSSFAQYF | TGTGCCAGCAGCTCGAGCTTCGCCCAGTACTTC
. | TRBJ2-7 | TRBV5-1 | TRBD2 | CASSSGSSSYEQYF | TGCGCCAGCAGCAGCGGGAGTAGCTCCTACGAGCAGTACTTC
. | TRBJ2-3 | TRBV7-6 | TRBD1 | CASSPRDSPSTDTQYF | TGTGCCAGCAGCCCAAGGGACAGCCCTAGCACAGATACGCAGTATTTT
. | TRBJ1-5 | TRBV18 | . | CASSPPGSNQPQHF | TGTGCCAGCTCACCACCAGGGAGCAATCAGCCCCAGCATTTT
. | TRBJ1-1 | TRBV19 | TRBD1 | CASSRQGAGGTEAFF | TGTGCCAGTAGTAGACAGGGGGCAGGCGGCACTGAAGCTTTCTTT
few | TRBJ2-7 | TRBV28 | . | CASSRDQGSIYEQYF | TGTGCCAGCAGTCGAGATCAGGGGAGTATCTACGAGCAGTACTTC
few | TRBJ2-3 | TRBV29-1 | . | CSALFVGTDTQYF | TGCAGCGCCCTATTCGTCGGCACAGATACGCAGTATTTT
. | TRBJ1-1 | TRBV19 | TRBD1 | CASSQGAGVLMNTEAFF | TGTGCCAGTAGTCAGGGGGCAGGGGTCTTAATGAACACTGAAGCTTTCTTT
. | TRBJ1-4 | TRBV30 | TRBD1 | CALLIQGGSEKLFF | TGTGCCTTACTCATACAGGGGGGAAGTGAAAAACTGTTTTTT
once | TRBJ2-1 | TRBV11-2 | . | CASSLSASSYNEQFF | TGTGCCAGCAGCTTGTCCGCGAGCTCCTACAATGAGCAGTTCTTC
. | TRBJ1-4 | TRBV5-8 | . | CASSFSGAGKLFF | TGTGCCAGCAGCTTTTCTGGGGCTGGAAAACTGTTTTTT
. | TRBJ2-5 | TRBV13 | . | CASSREGGQETQYF | TGTGCCAGCAGCCGCGAAGGGGGCCAAGAGACCCAGTACTTC